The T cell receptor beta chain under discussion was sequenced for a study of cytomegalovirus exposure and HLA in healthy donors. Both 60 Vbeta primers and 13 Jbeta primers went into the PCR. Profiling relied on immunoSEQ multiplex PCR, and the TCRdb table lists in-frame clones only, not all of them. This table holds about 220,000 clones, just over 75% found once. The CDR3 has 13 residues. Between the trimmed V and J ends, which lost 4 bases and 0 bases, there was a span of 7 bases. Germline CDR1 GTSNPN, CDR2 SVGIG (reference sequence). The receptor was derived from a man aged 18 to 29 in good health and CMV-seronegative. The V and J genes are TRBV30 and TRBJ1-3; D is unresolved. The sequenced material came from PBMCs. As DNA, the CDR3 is TGTGCCTGGACGGTAGCCTCTGGAAACACCATATATTTT. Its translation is CAWTVASGNTIYF.